This passage covers 17 T cell receptor beta chains from one sample sequenced in a study of T cells in Graves' hyperthyroidism and ophthalmopathy. Amplified TCR beta CDR3 regions came from RNA transcripts. A first-round RT-PCR of the TCR CDR3 used the HTBI primer set. TCRdb re-called the multiplex PCR reads with MiXCR, one entry per CDR3 protein. The sample lists under 250,000 distinct CDR3 sequences; about 25% were seen once. The specimen sequenced was blood. These receptors came from a woman aged 40 to 50 with Graves' ophthalmopathy.

This clonotype was detected many times. V usage is TRBV12-3 or TRBV12-4 and J usage is TRBJ2-6; D is uncertain. V lost 1 base and J lost 2, with 3 bases in between. The length of the CDR3 is 14 residues. Here the CDR3 reads CASSLGTGANVLTF. CDR3 sequence (DNA): TGTGCCAGCAGTTTAGGGACTGGGGCCAACGTCCTGACTTTC.

This clonotype showed up many times. V gene TRBV5-1 combines with J gene TRBJ1-5; D is uncertain. Germline CDR1 reads SGHRS; CDR2 reads YFSETQ. V was clipped by 0 bases and J by 4 bases, with 8 bases between them. CDR3 length equals 14 residues. CDR3 DNA sequence: TGCGCCAGCAGCTTGGATGGGTTGAATCAGCCCCAGCATTTT. Protein sequence: CASSLDGLNQPQHF. Combining the CDR3 with reference TRBV5-1 and TRBJ1-5 gives the whole variable domain KAGVTQTPRYLIKTRGQQVTLSCSPISGHRSVSWYQQTPGQGLQFLFEYFSETQRNKGNFPGRFSGRQFSNSRSEMNVSTLELGDSALYLCASSLDGLNQPQHFGDGTRLSIL.

Ten or more counts support this clonotype. This rearrangement joins TRBV4-1 to TRBJ2-4, with a tentative D call TRBD2 (6 bases). The CDR3 covers 17 residues. Trimming left V 1 base short and J 1 base short, with 14 bases between. Per germline, CDR1 MGHRA and CDR2 YSYEKL. The chain's CDR3 is CASSQVIPGVAKNIQYF. The CDR3 DNA reads TGCGCCAGCAGCCAAGTGATTCCGGGAGTGGCCAAAAACATTCAGTACTTC.

This clonotype was seen at least ten times. The chain joins TRBV20-1 to TRBJ2-2; 11 bases align to TRBD2. The CDR3 is made up of 18 amino acids. Germline-derived CDR1 and CDR2 are DFQATT and SNEGSKA (reference sequence). With 3 bases clipped from V and 0 bases from J, the junction kept 9 bases outside the gene matches. CDR3 nucleotide sequence: TGCAGTGCTAGTTCCGGGACTAGCGGTAACGCGAACACCGGGGAGCTGTTTTTT. Translation: CSASSGTSGNANTGELFF.

In its sample, this clonotype was seen many times. The chain recombines TRBV20-1 with TRBJ2-7; TRBD1 is a possible D gene (6 bases). Germline V gene data show CDR1 as DFQATT and CDR2 as SNEGSKA (reference sequence). The CDR3 has 11 residues. V was trimmed by 6 bases and J by 5 bases, leaving 11 bases between them. The CDR3 nucleotides read TGCAGTGCCACGAACAGGGACGAGCAGTACTTC. Translation: CSATNRDEQYF.

This clonotype has at least ten counts. The chain has TRBV6-2 or TRBV6-3 and TRBJ1-2; maybe TRBD1 (6 bases). The CDR3 has 18 residues. Germline CDR1 reads MNHEY; CDR2 reads SVGEGT. V was shortened by 0 bases and J by 5 bases, with 22 bases between the two germline ends. CDR3 sequence reads: CASSYSGRGHLDLYGYTF. Written as DNA, the CDR3 is TGTGCCAGCAGTTACTCGGGCAGGGGACACCTCGACCTTTATGGCTACACCTTC.

Turning to this clonotype: A much more abundant neighbour one base away suggests this may be a read error. The final CDR3 position lacks the conserved phenylalanine or tryptophan, pointing to a likely read error. The chain is built from TRBV30 and TRBJ1-2; TRBD1 might be the D (5 bases). This CDR3 comprises 15 residues. Trimming pared 2 bases from V and 5 bases from J, leaving 18 bases between. Germline assignment: CDR1 GTSNPN and CDR2 SVGIG (reference sequence). In DNA form, the CDR3 reads TGTGCCTGGAGTACCCCGTCGGGGGGTCGGTATGGCTACACCATC. Residues: CAWSTPSGGRYGYTI.

This clonotype was seen many times. The chain combines TRBV20-1 with TRBJ2-7; 10 bases align to TRBD2. V was pared by 0 bases and J by 4 bases, with 6 bases of the junction left unmatched. Germline V CDR1 and CDR2: DFQATT, SNEGSKA (reference sequence). This CDR3 contains 15 residues. CDR3 sequence (DNA): TGCAGTGCTAGAGAACGGCCTAGCGGGAGTTACGAGCAGTACTTC. This codes for CSARERPSGSYEQYF.

The gene calls are TRBV20-1 and TRBJ1-5, with unresolved D. From germline, CDR1 is DFQATT and CDR2 SNEGSKA (reference sequence). Trimming took off 1 base at V and 4 bases at J, with 8 bases between the two ends. The CDR3 runs to 13 residues. For the CDR3, the DNA is TGCAGTGCTAGAGCGCGGGAAAATCAGCCCCAGCATTTT. Translated, it gives CSARARENQPQHF.

This clonotype was seen ten or more times. This sequence joins TRBV15 and TRBJ2-5; tentatively, D is TRBD2 (7 bases). This CDR3 has 14 amino acids. Germline lookup yields CDR1 LNHNV and CDR2 YYDKDF (reference sequence). V was pared by 6 bases and J by 2 bases, with 13 bases between. The CDR3 DNA follows: TGTGCCACCAGAGGGGGGGACCCACAAGAGACCCAGTACTTC. Translated: CATRGGDPQETQYF.

This clonotype was detected many times. The V and J genes are TRBV9 and TRBJ2-2; 7 nucleotides agree with TRBD1. CDR1 and CDR2 (germline): SGDLS, YYNGEE. The CDR3 runs to 16 residues. Unmatched junction bases numbered 2, after V lost 0 bases and J lost 0 bases. This CDR3 reads CASSVEGASNTGELFF. The CDR3 nucleotides are TGTGCCAGCAGCGTAGAGGGGGCCTCGAACACCGGGGAGCTGTTTTTT.

With respect to this clonotype: This may be a read error: a much more frequent sequence differs by one nucleotide. The J gene is TRBJ2-5, the V gene TRBV10-3, with 10 bases fitting TRBD1. The CDR3 spans 14 residues. Germline lookup yields CDR1 ENHRY and CDR2 SYGVKD. Germline trimming cut 7 bases from V and 5 bases from J; bases unmatched to any gene: 7. CDR3 bases: TGTGCCATCATTGGGACAGGGGCGTCTGAGACCCAGTACTTC. It codes for CAIIGTGASETQYF.

CDR3 protein: CASSLGQPWGMENTEAFF. CDR3 DNA: TGTGCCAGCAGCTTGGGACAACCTTGGGGAATGGAGAACACTGAAGCTTTCTTT. The chain joins TRBV7-8 to TRBJ1-1; D perhaps matches TRBD1 (6 bases). The CDR3 is made up of 18 amino acids. Germline lookup yields CDR1 SGHVS and CDR2 FQNEAQ. The V end was cut by 3 bases, the J end by 1 base, with 21 bases between.

V gene TRBV19 combines with J gene TRBJ2-2; D unclear. CDR1 and CDR2 (germline): LNHDA, SQIVND (reference sequence). The germline V and J ends were trimmed by 10 bases and 6 bases, with 9 bases remaining between them. CDR3 length: 11 amino acids. The CDR3 DNA sequence: TGTGCCACCCTCCAGTCCGGGGAGCTGTTTTTT. Its protein product is CATLQSGELFF.

V is TRBV12-5 and J is TRBJ1-1; D unclear. V lost 1 base to trimming and J lost 4 bases, with 4 bases between them. Germline V gene data show CDR1 as LGHNT and CDR2 as FRNRAP. The CDR3 totals 12 residues. The CDR3 region has the DNA TGTGCTAGTGGTTTGGGGAGCACTGAAGCTTTCTTT. This encodes CASGLGSTEAFF.

This rearrangement joins TRBV12-3 or TRBV12-4 to TRBJ1-5; D uncertain. The CDR3 totals 15 residues. The V end lost 3 bases, the J end lost 6 bases, and 15 bases lay between the germline ends. Here the CDR3 reads CASSLTLGKGQPQHF. CDR3 bases: TGTGCCAGCAGTTTGACTCTAGGGAAGGGTCAGCCCCAGCATTTT.

The chain joins TRBV5-6 to TRBJ1-1; possibly TRBD1 for D (6 bases). The CDR3 sequence is 15 residues long. The ends were cut back, 1 base at V and 3 bases at J, with 13 bases in the middle. Per germline, CDR1 SGHDT and CDR2 YYEEEE. The CDR3 nucleotides are TGTGCCAGCAGCTTGACAGGGTTTTCGGACACTGAAGCTTTCTTT. Translating it yields CASSLTGFSDTEAFF.